These 9 T cell receptor beta chains share one sample of origin, sequenced in a study of T cells in Graves' hyperthyroidism and ophthalmopathy. TCR beta CDR3 regions were amplified from RNA transcripts. TCR CDR3 underwent first-round RT-PCR with the HTBI primer set. MiXCR, run by TCRdb on the multiplex PCR reads, gives a single entry per CDR3 protein. The table shows about 52,000 distinct CDR3 sequences, with approximately 48% occurring only once. Source material: blood. These receptors originate from a woman aged 50 to 60 with Graves' ophthalmopathy.

Concerning this clonotype itself: Its ends do not fully match the called genes, so a read error is possible. J is TRBJ2-1 and V is TRBV2; 7 bases are a match to TRBD2. The CDR3 totals 15 residues. CDR1 and CDR2 from the germline V gene are SNHLY and FYNNEI. The CDR3: CASTRGTNGYNEQFF. CDR3 in DNA: TGTGCCAGCACCCGGGGGACTAACGGGTACAACGAGCAGTTCTTC.

This clonotype came up many times. The CDR3: CASSGDGVDEQYF. The CDR3 bases are TGCGCCAGCAGCGGGGATGGGGTAGACGAGCAGTACTTC. This rearrangement joins TRBV4-3 to TRBJ2-7, with D unclear. CDR1 and CDR2 from the germline V gene are LGHNA and YSLEER. The V end lost 5 bases, the J end lost 5 bases, and 13 bases lay between the germline ends. CDR3 length: 13 residues.

The rearrangement joins TRBV20-1 to TRBJ2-7; 7 bases are shared with TRBD2. In germline, CDR1 is DFQATT, CDR2 SNEGSKA (reference sequence). CDR3 length equals 13 residues. The V gene end was trimmed by 3 bases and the J gene end by 5 bases; junction bases not matched to a gene: 7. CDR3 nucleotide sequence: TGCAGTGCTAGGGGAGGGGTTGGGAACGAGCAGTACTTC. Its protein is CSARGGVGNEQYF.

The chain recombines TRBV18 with TRBJ2-7; 10 bases agree with TRBD1. This CDR3 has 16 residues. Losses at the gene ends were 2 bases for V and 5 bases for J; bases not matched to a gene: 9. The germline CDR1 and CDR2 sequences are KGHSH and LQKENI. CDR3 region: CASSPREGQGLHEQYF. For the CDR3, the DNA is TGTGCCAGCTCACCAAGGGAGGGACAGGGGCTCCACGAGCAGTACTTC.

This chain joins TRBV2 and TRBJ1-5; possible D gene TRBD1, 6 bases. From germline, CDR1 is SNHLY and CDR2 FYNNEI. This CDR3 spans 15 amino acids. V dropped 5 bases and J dropped 11 bases, with 22 bases sitting between them. The CDR3 region has the DNA TGTGCCAGCAGTCCTCTGCTGGGGGCGGGGGAGACCCAGCATTTT. Its translation is CASSPLLGAGETQHF.

To note about this clonotype: Just one base apart from a much larger clone, this may be a read error. The V call is TRBV4-1, the J call TRBJ1-2, with D unclear. Germline CDR1 MGHRA, CDR2 YSYEKL. The CDR3 is 14 amino acids. V lost 0 bases and J lost 6, with 11 bases in between. The CDR3 protein is CASSQEIEYDGYTF. In DNA form, the CDR3 reads TGCGCCAGCAGCCAAGAAATTGAGTACGATGGCTACACCTTC.

This clonotype has a count of ten or more. The chain joins TRBV20-1 to TRBJ2-7; 12 bases are a match to TRBD2. Germline CDR1 is DFQATT and CDR2 is SNEGSKA (reference sequence). This CDR3 has 16 residues. The V gene end was trimmed by 6 bases and the J gene end by 2 bases; junction bases not matched to a gene: 11. The CDR3 DNA reads TGCAGTGCAACGACTAGCGGGGGCGGGAACGCCTACGAGCAGTACTTC. It encodes CSATTSGGGNAYEQYF.

This clonotype was found many times. V is TRBV20-1 and J is TRBJ1-6; D perhaps matches TRBD1 (5 bases). Trimming pared 5 bases from V and 1 base from J, leaving 12 bases between. The germline V gene encodes CDR1 DFQATT and CDR2 SNEGSKA (reference sequence). The length of the CDR3 is 15 residues. The CDR3 loop is CSAQGEGSYNSPLHF. DNA for the CDR3: TGCAGTGCTCAAGGGGAGGGATCCTATAATTCACCCCTCCACTTT.

The sample holds many counts of this clonotype. This rearrangement joins TRBV6-5 to TRBJ2-7; D not resolved. Trimming took off 4 bases at V and 1 base at J, with 11 bases between the two ends. Germline V gene sequence: CDR1 MNHEY, CDR2 SVGAGI. The CDR3 sequence is 14 residues long. CDR3 in amino acids: CASSSSILSYEQYF. As DNA, the CDR3 is TGTGCCAGCAGTTCCTCCATATTATCCTACGAGCAGTACTTC.